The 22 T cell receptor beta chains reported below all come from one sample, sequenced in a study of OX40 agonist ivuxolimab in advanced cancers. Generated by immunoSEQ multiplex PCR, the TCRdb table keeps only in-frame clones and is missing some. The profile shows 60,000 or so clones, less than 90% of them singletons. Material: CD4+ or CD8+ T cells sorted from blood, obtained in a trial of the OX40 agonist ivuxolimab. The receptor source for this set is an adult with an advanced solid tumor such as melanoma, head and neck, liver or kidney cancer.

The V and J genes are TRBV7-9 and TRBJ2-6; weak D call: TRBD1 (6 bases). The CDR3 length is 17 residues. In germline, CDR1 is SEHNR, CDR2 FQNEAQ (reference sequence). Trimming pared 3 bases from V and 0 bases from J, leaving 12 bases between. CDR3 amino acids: CASSFTGLNSGANVLTF. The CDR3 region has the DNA TGTGCCAGCAGCTTCACAGGGCTCAACTCTGGGGCCAACGTCCTGACTTTC.

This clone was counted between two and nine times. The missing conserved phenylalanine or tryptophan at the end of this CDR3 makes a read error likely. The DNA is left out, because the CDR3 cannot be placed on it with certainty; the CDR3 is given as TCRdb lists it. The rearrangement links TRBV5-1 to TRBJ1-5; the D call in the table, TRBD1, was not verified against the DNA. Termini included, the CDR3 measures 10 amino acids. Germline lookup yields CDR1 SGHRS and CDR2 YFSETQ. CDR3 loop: CATRGGPTGG.

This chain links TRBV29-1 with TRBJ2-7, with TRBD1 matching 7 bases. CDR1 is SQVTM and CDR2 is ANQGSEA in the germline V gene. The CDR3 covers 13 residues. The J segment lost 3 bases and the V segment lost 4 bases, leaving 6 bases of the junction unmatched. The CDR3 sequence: CSVGHDRDYEQYF. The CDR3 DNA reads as TGCAGCGTTGGACATGACAGGGACTACGAGCAGTACTTC.

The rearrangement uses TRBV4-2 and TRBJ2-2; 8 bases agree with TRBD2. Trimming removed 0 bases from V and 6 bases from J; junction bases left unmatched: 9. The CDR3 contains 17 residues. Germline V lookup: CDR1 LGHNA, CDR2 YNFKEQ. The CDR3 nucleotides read TGTGCCAGCAGCCAAGAACCTAGCGGGTTAATTTCCGGGGAGCTGTTTTTT. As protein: CASSQEPSGLISGELFF.

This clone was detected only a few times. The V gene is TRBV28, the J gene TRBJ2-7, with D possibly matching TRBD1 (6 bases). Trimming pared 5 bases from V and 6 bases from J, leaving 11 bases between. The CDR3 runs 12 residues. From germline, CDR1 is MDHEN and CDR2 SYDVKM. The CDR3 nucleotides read TGTGCCAGCAGTAAACAGGGAACCGAGCAGTACTTC. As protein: CASSKQGTEQYF.

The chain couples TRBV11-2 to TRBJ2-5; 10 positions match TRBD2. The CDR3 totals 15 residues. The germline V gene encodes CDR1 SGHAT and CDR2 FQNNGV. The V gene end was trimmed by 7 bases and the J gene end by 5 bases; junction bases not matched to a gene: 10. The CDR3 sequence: CASTPLAGAGETQYF. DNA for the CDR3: TGTGCCAGCACACCCCTAGCGGGAGCTGGGGAGACCCAGTACTTC.

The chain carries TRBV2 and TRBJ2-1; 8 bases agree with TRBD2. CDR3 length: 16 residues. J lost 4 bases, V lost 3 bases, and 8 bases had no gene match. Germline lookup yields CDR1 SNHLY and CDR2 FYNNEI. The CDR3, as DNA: TGTGCCAGCAGTGAGGAGGGGACTAGAAGATACAATGAGCAGTTCTTC. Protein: CASSEEGTRRYNEQFF.

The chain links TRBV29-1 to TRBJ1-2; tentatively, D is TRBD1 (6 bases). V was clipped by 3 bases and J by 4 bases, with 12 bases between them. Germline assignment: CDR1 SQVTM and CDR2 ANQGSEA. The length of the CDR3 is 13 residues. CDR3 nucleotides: TGCAGCGTTGAGAGGGGGGGTGGCTATGGCTACACCTTC. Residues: CSVERGGGYGYTF.

The CDR3 here is CASSYAAGGENEKLFF. The DNA for the CDR3 is TGTGCCAGCAGTTACGCCGCAGGGGGCGAGAATGAAAAACTGTTTTTT. The genes are TRBV6-5 and TRBJ1-4, with 8 bases that match TRBD1. CDR1 MNHEY and CDR2 SVGAGI come from the germline V gene. CDR3 length equals 16 residues. With V trimmed by 2 bases and J by 5 bases, 7 bases remained unmatched.

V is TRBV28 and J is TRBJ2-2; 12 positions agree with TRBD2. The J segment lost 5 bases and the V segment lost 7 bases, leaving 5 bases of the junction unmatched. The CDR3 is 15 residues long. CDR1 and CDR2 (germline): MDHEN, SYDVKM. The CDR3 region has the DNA TGTGCCAGCAATACTAGCGGGAGGTGGACCGGGGAGCTGTTTTTT. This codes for CASNTSGRWTGELFF.

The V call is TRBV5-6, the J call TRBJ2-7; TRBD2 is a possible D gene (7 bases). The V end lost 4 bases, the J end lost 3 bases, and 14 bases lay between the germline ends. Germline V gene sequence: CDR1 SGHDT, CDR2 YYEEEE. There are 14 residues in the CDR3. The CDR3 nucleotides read TGTGCCAGCAGCCGCCGGGGGGCTAGCTACGAGCAGTACTTC. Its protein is CASSRRGASYEQYF.

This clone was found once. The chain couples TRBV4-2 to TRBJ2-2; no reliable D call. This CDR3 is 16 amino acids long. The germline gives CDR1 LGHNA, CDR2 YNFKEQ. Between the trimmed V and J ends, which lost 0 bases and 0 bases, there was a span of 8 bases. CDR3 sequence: CASSQDLSTNTGELFF. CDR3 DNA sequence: TGTGCCAGCAGCCAAGATCTAAGCACGAACACCGGGGAGCTGTTTTTT.

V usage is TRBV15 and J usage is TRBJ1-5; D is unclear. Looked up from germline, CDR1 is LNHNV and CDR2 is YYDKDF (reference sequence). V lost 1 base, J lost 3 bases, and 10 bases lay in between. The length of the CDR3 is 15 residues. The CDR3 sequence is CATSRGRQANQPQHF. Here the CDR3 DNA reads TGTGCCACCAGCAGAGGAAGGCAGGCCAATCAGCCCCAGCATTTT.

The CDR3 DNA sequence: TGTGCCAGCAGTGAATCGTTAGGGCTAGGCTATGGCTACACCTTC. Amino acids: CASSESLGLGYGYTF. This chain uses TRBV6-1 with TRBJ1-2, with D unresolved. CDR3 length: 15 amino acids. The ends were cut back, 2 bases at V and 4 bases at J, with 14 bases in the middle. Germline V lookup: CDR1 MNHNS, CDR2 SASEGT.

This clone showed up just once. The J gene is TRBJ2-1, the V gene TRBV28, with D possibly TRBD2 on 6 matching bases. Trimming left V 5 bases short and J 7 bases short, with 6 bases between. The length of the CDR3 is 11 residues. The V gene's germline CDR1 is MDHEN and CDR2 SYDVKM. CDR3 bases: TGTGCCAGCAGTAGCGGGAATGAGCAGTTCTTC. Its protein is CASSSGNEQFF. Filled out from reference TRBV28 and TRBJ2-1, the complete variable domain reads DVKVTQSSRYLVKRTGEKVFLECVQDMDHENMFWYRQDPGLGLRLIYFSYDVKMKEKGDIPEGYSVSREKKERFSLILESASTNQTSMYLCASSSGNEQFFGPGTRLTVL.

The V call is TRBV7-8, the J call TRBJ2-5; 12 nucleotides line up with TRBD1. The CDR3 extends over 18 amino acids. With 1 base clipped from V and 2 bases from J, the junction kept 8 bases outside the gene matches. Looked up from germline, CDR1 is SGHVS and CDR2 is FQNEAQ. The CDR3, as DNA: TGTGCCAGCAGCTTAGTCGGGACAGGGGGCTACTGGCAAGAGACCCAGTACTTC. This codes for CASSLVGTGGYWQETQYF.

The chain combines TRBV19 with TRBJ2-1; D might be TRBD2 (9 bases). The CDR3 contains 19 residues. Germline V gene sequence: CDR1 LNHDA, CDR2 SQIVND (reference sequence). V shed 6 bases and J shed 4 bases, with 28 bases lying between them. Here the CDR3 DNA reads TGTGCCAGTAGAGACAGGGGAGCCCAACTAGCGGGTTTATACAATGAGCAGTTCTTC. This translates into CASRDRGAQLAGLYNEQFF.

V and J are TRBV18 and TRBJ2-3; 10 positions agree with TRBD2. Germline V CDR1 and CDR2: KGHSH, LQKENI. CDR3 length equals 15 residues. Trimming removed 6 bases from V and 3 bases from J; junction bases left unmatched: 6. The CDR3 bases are TGTGCCAGCTCCTCACTAGCGGGATCGACAGATACGCAGTATTTT. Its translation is CASSSLAGSTDTQYF.

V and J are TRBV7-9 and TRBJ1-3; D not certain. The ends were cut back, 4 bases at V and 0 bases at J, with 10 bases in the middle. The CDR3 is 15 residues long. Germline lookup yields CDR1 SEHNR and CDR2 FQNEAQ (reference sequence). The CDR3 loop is CASSWGSLSGNTIYF. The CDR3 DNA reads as TGTGCCAGCAGCTGGGGTTCCCTCTCTGGAAACACCATATATTTT.

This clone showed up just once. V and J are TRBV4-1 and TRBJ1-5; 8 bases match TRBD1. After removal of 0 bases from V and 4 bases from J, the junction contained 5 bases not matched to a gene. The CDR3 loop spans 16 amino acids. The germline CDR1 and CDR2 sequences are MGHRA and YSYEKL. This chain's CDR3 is CASSQEQGAQNQPQHF. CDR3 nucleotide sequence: TGCGCCAGCAGCCAAGAGCAGGGGGCGCAGAATCAGCCCCAGCATTTT.

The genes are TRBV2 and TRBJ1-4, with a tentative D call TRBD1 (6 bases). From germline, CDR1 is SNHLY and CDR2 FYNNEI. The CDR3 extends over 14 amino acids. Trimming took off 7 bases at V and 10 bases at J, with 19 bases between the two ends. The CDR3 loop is CASTTRGWIGKLFF. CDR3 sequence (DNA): TGTGCCAGCACCACGAGGGGGTGGATAGGAAAACTGTTTTTT.

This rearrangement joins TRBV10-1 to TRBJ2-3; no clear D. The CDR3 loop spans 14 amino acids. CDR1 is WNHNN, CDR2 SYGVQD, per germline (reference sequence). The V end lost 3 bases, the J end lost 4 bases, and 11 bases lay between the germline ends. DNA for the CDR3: TGCGCCAGCAGTGAACGGCAGCTGGCAGATACGCAGTATTTT. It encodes CASSERQLADTQYF.